The rows below give T cell receptor beta chains drawn from one sample of a study of OX40 agonist ivuxolimab in advanced cancers. Profiled with immunoSEQ multiplex PCR; TCRdb holds only in-frame clones, not every one. The sample has roughly 88,000 clones; roughly 86% are singletons. The sample in question was CD4+ or CD8+ T cells sorted from blood, obtained in a trial of the OX40 agonist ivuxolimab. The source is an adult with an advanced solid tumor such as melanoma, head and neck, liver or kidney cancer. The CDR3 runs from the conserved cysteine through the conserved F or W. A D gene is named only where the DNA matches it firmly. For some rows the clone size is stated as once, few or many, or as a class when expanded; others skip it.

d_call j_call v_call clone_size cdr3_nt cdr3_aa
- TRBJ1-1 TRBV25-1 - TGTGCCAGCAGTGATTTAACAGGGTCCACTGAAGCTTTCTTT CASSDLTGSTEAFF
TRBD1 TRBJ1-2 TRBV19 - TGTGCCAGTAGTAGGCAGGGGGAAGGCTATGGCTACACCTTC CASSRQGEGYGYTF
- TRBJ1-2 TRBV7-9 - TGTGCCAGCAGCTTAGAGGGGACCTATGGCTACACCTTC CASSLEGTYGYTF
TRBD2 TRBJ2-4 TRBV4-3 - TGCGCCAGCAGCCAAGAGGGGACTAGCGGGATTTCCTTC CASSQEGTSGISF
- TRBJ1-4 TRBV27 - TGTGCCAGCAGTTTGTGGCAGGGAAATGAAAAACTGTTTTTT CASSLWQGNEKLFF
TRBD1 TRBJ1-2 TRBV6-4 - TGTGCCAGCAGTGTCCAGGGGGCGACCCAGAGCGACTACACCTTC CASSVQGATQSDYTF
- TRBJ2-1 TRBV7-2 - TGTGCCAGCAGCTTAGCCCGGAACAATGAGCAGTTCTTC CASSLARNNEQFF
- TRBJ1-2 TRBV30 - TGTGCCTGGGGTCGGGCGTATGGCTACACCTTC CAWGRAYGYTF
- TRBJ2-7 TRBV5-1 - TGCGCCAGCAGCTTGGGTGGGGGGGCGCGAGAGCAGTACTTC CASSLGGGAREQYF
- TRBJ2-3 TRBV11-3 - TGTGCCAGCAGCTCAGCCCCACAGGTTCATGCTACGCAGTATTTT CASSSAPQVHATQYF
- TRBJ2-1 TRBV5-1 - TGCGCCAGCAGCTCCCAGGGATATGAGCAGTTCTTC CASSSQGYEQFF
- TRBJ1-4 TRBV6-5 - TGTGCCAGCAGTTACGGGACGGATGAAAAACTGTTTTTT CASSYGTDEKLFF
TRBD2 TRBJ2-2 TRBV6-6 - TGTGCCAGCAGTTACTCGGGACTAGCCGCCGGGGAGCTGTTTTTT CASSYSGLAAGELFF
- TRBJ1-5 TRBV27 - TGTGCCAGCGGACCGACCTGGGGGGCCAATCAGCCCCAGCATTTT CASGPTWGANQPQHF
TRBD1 TRBJ2-1 TRBV19 - TGTGCCAGTAGTATCGGGACAGGGGTCAATGAGCAGTTCTTC CASSIGTGVNEQFF
- TRBJ2-6 TRBV11-2 - TGTGCCAGCAGCTCTCAGGCTGGGGCCAACGTCCTGACTTTC CASSSQAGANVLTF
TRBD1 TRBJ1-1 TRBV5-8 - TGTGCCAGCAGCTTTACAGGGGTAGAATCGGCTTTCTTT CASSFTGVESAFF
- TRBJ1-2 TRBV7-8 - TGTGCCAGCACCTCCGGGGGGCCCTATGGCTACACCTTC CASTSGGPYGYTF
TRBD2 TRBJ2-1 TRBV5-1 - TGCGCCAGCAGCTTGACTAGCGGCTCCTACAATGAGCAGTTCTTC CASSLTSGSYNEQFF
TRBD1 TRBJ2-1 TRBV11-3 - TGTGCCAGCAGCTTTTCCCCTGGACAGGGGTACAATGAGCAGTTCTTC CASSFSPGQGYNEQFF
- TRBJ2-2 TRBV10-3 - TGTGCCACCTCGTGGGAGACCGGGGAGCTGTTTTTT CATSWETGELFF
- TRBJ1-2 TRBV6-1 - TGTGCCAGCAGTGAGGTCAGGGAGGGGTATGGCTACACCTTC CASSEVREGYGYTF
- TRBJ2-6 TRBV5-4 - TGTGCCAGCAAGCTATTAAGGGGTTTTGGGGCCAACGTCCTGACTTTC CASKLLRGFGANVLTF
- TRBJ1-4 TRBV11-2 - TGTGCCAGCAGCCTAGGACCTGGCGGTGAAAAACTGTTTTTT CASSLGPGGEKLFF
- TRBJ2-1 TRBV5-4 - TGTGCCAGCAGCTTCTACAATGAGCAGTTCTTC CASSFYNEQFF
- TRBJ1-4 TRBV28 - TGTGCCAGCGTTGGGAGGGTCGATGAAAAACTGTTTTTT CASVGRVDEKLFF
- TRBJ2-1 TRBV13 - TGTGCCAGCAGCTACTACAATGAGCAGTTCTTC CASSYYNEQFF
- TRBJ2-7 TRBV7-9 - TGTGCCAGCAGCTCATTTGGGGACGAGCAGTACTTC CASSSFGDEQYF
- TRBJ1-1 TRBV7-8 - TGTGCCAGCAGCTCCGTCATACAGGGAAACACTGAAGCTTTCTTT CASSSVIQGNTEAFF
- TRBJ2-7 TRBV11-3 - TGTGCCAGCAGCTTAGACGGGATCGAGCAGTATTTC CASSLDGIEQYF
TRBD2 TRBJ2-5 TRBV5-1 few TGCGCCAGCAGCCCGCTCCCGGGACTAGCGGGAGCCCGGACCCAAGAGACCCAGTACTTC CASSPLPGLAGARTQETQYF
- TRBJ2-5 TRBV19 - TGTGCCAGTAGTATTTTTGAGACAGGTGGGCAAGAGACCCAGTACTTC CASSIFETGGQETQYF
- TRBJ1-1 TRBV2 - TGTGCCAGCAGTGGTTCGTACACTGAAGCTTTCTTT CASSGSYTEAFF
TRBD2 TRBJ2-3 TRBV11-2 - TGTGCCAGCAGCTTAGGCGGGAGGGACACAGATACGCAGTATTTT CASSLGGRDTDTQYF
- TRBJ1-2 TRBV4-1 - TGTGCCAGCAGCCAAGATTACGGCTACACCTTC CASSQDYGYTF
- TRBJ2-7 TRBV19 - TGTGCCAGTAGTATCAACAGGGAGCAGTACTTC CASSINREQYF
- TRBJ2-5 TRBV20-1 - TGCAGTGCTGCACAGGCCGAGACCCAGTACTTC CSAAQAETQYF
TRBD1 TRBJ1-2 TRBV11-3 - TGTGCCAGCAGCTTAGGGCAGGGGGCGGTTGGCTACACCTTC CASSLGQGAVGYTF
- TRBJ1-5 TRBV5-1 - TGCGCCAGCAGCCCAGGGGCGTTCAACAATCAGCCCCAGCATTTT CASSPGAFNNQPQHF
- TRBJ1-6 TRBV29-1 - TGCAGCGTTGCGTTAGGCAGGGCCAATTCACCCCTCCACTTT CSVALGRANSPLHF
- TRBJ1-1 TRBV5-1 - TGCGCCAGCAGTGCCCAGGGGAACACTGAAGCTTTCTTT CASSAQGNTEAFF
TRBD2 TRBJ2-7 TRBV5-1 few TGCGCCAGCAGCTGGACCGGACTAGCGGGAGTTCGGTACGAGCAGTACTTC CASSWTGLAGVRYEQYF
- TRBJ2-2 TRBV29-1 - TGCAGCGTCCGTCACTCGGCGAACACCGGGGAGCTGTTTTTT CSVRHSANTGELFF
- TRBJ1-5 TRBV15 few TGTGCCACCAGCAGAGTACAGGGAGATCAGCCCCAGCATTTT CATSRVQGDQPQHF
- TRBJ2-5 TRBV15 - TGTGCCACCAGCAGTCGGACTGGGGGGACCCAGTACTTC CATSSRTGGTQYF
- TRBJ1-4 TRBV27 few TGTGCCAGCAGTTTATCGGACGGGAAACTGTTTTTT CASSLSDGKLFF
- TRBJ2-2 TRBV5-1 - TGCGCCAGCAGCCCCCCAGGGGCGAACACCGGGGAGCTGTTTTTT CASSPPGANTGELFF
- TRBJ1-4 TRBV9 once TGTGCCAGCAGCGTAAATCCTAATGAAAAACTGTTTTTT CASSVNPNEKLFF
- TRBJ2-5 TRBV11-3 - TGTGCCAGCAGCTTAATCGGGTCAGGGCTACAAGAGACCCAGTACTTC CASSLIGSGLQETQYF
- TRBJ1-6 TRBV15 - TGTGCCACCAGCAGAGATGGCCTGGGTTCACCCCTCCACTTT CATSRDGLGSPLHF
- TRBJ2-3 TRBV6-1 - TGTGCCAGCAGTGAAGGGGGGTCGGGCACAGATACGCAGTATTTT CASSEGGSGTDTQYF
TRBD1 TRBJ1-2 TRBV29-1 - TGCAGCGTCATGGACAGGGGAGATGGCTACACCTTC CSVMDRGDGYTF
- TRBJ1-2 TRBV5-4 - TGTGCCAGCAGCTTAGAGACAGGTGCTGATGGCTACACCTTC CASSLETGADGYTF
- TRBJ2-2 TRBV19 - TGTGCCAGTAGTCAAACGAACACCGGGGAGCTGTTTTTT CASSQTNTGELFF
- TRBJ1-2 TRBV15 few TGTGCCACCAGCAGAGACATTGATGGCTCGGGGTCGGGCTACACCTTC CATSRDIDGSGSGYTF
- TRBJ2-7 TRBV6-5 - TGTGCCAGCAGTTACTCGATGCAGGGGTTTACCTACGAGCAGTACTTC CASSYSMQGFTYEQYF
- TRBJ1-2 TRBV7-2 - TGTGCCAGCAGCCCGGGGGGGGCCGGTGGCTACACCTTC CASSPGGAGGYTF
- TRBJ2-7 TRBV5-8 - TGTGCCAGCAGCTTTAGCTCGCAACCTGGTCTCGAGCAGTACTTC CASSFSSQPGLEQYF
TRBD1 TRBJ1-1 TRBV18 - TGTGCCAGCCGCCCGACAGGGTACACTGAAGCTTTCTTT CASRPTGYTEAFF
TRBD2 TRBJ2-1 TRBV5-1 - TGCGCCAGCAGCTCCGCAACTGGCGGGAGCTCCTACAATGAGCAGTTCTTC CASSSATGGSSYNEQFF